A selection of T cell receptor beta chains follows, all from one sample in a study of graft-versus-host responses after intestinal transplantation. These TCRs are of unknown antigen specificity. Only in-frame clones appear in the TCRdb table, and some are missing; sequencing was by immunoSEQ multiplex PCR. The table records some 39,000 clones, 90% to 95% of them present only once. Sequences were derived from unstimulated CD8+ T cells sorted from spleen or lymph node cells, sampled before transplant. The receptors originated from a human donor who was the organ donor for an intestinal transplant. Both conserved end residues are trimmed from each CDR3.

j_gene | v_gene | CDR3aa
TRBJ1-1 | TRBV19 | ASSKRRGGDTEAF
TRBJ2-6 | TRBV5-8 | APALPGANVLT
TRBJ2-3 | TRBV19 | ASSIRAGGIGDTQY
TRBJ2-3 | TRBV30 | AWDQRGASTDTQY
TRBJ2-6 | TRBV28 | ASSAGGGTGANVLT
TRBJ2-3 | TRBV10-3 | AITPGGPTDTQY
TRBJ2-7 | TRBV9 | ASSVEGGQVYEQY
TRBJ2-7 | TRBV23-1 | ASSQSGDNSSYEQY
TRBJ1-6 | TRBV30 | AWSVGSPLH
TRBJ2-7 | TRBV19 | ASSPRTGLYEQY
TRBJ2-3 | TRBV27 | ASSPSATGEGTDTQY
TRBJ1-1 | TRBV28 | ASSLEGRDSLSTEAF
TRBJ2-2 | TRBV6-6 | ASFTGGRRTGELF
TRBJ1-1 | TRBV7-8 | ASSRGYAEAF
TRBJ2-1 | TRBV14 | ASSPRDGYNEQF
TRBJ2-5 | TRBV2 | ASSESWGETQY
TRBJ2-7 | TRBV6-5 | ASSYWAGSYEQY
TRBJ2-1 | TRBV4-3 | ASSQDGVIGGGAIDEQF
TRBJ2-7 | TRBV7-9 | ASSTRTTGQGEQY
TRBJ2-5 | TRBV6-5 | ASSQSRDNQETQY
TRBJ2-3 | TRBV13 | ASSLGGLAGSTDTQY
TRBJ2-3 | TRBV27 | ASSSSGGVSSTDTQY
TRBJ2-5 | TRBV29-1 | SVDTGPETQY
TRBJ1-2 | TRBV30 | AWSSIGDGYT
TRBJ2-6 | TRBV4-3 | ASSQGGGMVESGANVLT
TRBJ1-2 | TRBV28 | ASSLLGAGGYT
TRBJ1-1 | TRBV11-2 | ASSSHWDRGTEAF
TRBJ2-1 | TRBV28 | ASGTGQEDEQF
TRBJ1-3 | TRBV27 | ASSLSGVPGNTIY
TRBJ1-6 | TRBV7-9 | ASSLDQGAYSPLH
TRBJ2-1 | TRBV4-3 | ASSQVLDREDNEQF
TRBJ1-5 | TRBV7-9 | ASSPGGNQPQH
TRBJ1-1 | TRBV7-9 | ASSFQGGRGTEAF
TRBJ1-1 | TRBV5-1 | ASSLGGRSEAF
TRBJ1-2 | TRBV2 | ASSDEGSYGYT
TRBJ2-7 | TRBV27 | ASATTGAYYEQY
TRBJ1-2 | TRBV19 | ASMQGFGYGYT
TRBJ2-1 | TRBV5-5 | ASSYGLAGGSSYNEQF
TRBJ2-7 | TRBV7-9 | ASSSGPYEQY
TRBJ1-5 | TRBV19 | ASSLDRGQPQH
TRBJ1-5 | TRBV27 | ASSLGGGNQPQH
TRBJ1-1 | TRBV7-9 | ASSPSGNTEAF
TRBJ1-1 | TRBV4-1 | ASSQDTQESNTEAF
TRBJ2-2 | TRBV6-5 | ASSDRDPYTGELF
TRBJ1-1 | TRBV27 | ASSPGQGGTEAF
TRBJ2-7 | TRBV5-1 | ASSRRDTTPYEQY
TRBJ2-2 | TRBV7-8 | ASSPNSGGHTGELF
TRBJ2-1 | TRBV7-9 | ASSPVAGGLLNEQF
TRBJ1-2 | TRBV2 | ASRTSNYGYT
TRBJ2-2 | TRBV6-1 | ASSEVIRGVGELF
TRBJ1-1 | TRBV5-8 | ASSLPGGEDATEAF
TRBJ1-2 | TRBV2 | ASSEGGLPYGYT
TRBJ1-6 | TRBV27 | ASSLSGQGGYNSPLH
TRBJ1-1 | TRBV19 | ATSPGANTEAF
TRBJ2-5 | TRBV6-5 | ASSYSEGLETQY
TRBJ1-4 | TRBV7-9 | ASSFFLTNEKLF
TRBJ1-1 | TRBV6-5 | ASSYRSGGTEAF
TRBJ2-3 | TRBV4-2 | ASSQEISGGPTTQY
TRBJ1-2 | TRBV6-5 | ASIDPSHGYGYT
TRBJ2-7 | TRBV4-2 | ASSQDPPLSPGRNEQY